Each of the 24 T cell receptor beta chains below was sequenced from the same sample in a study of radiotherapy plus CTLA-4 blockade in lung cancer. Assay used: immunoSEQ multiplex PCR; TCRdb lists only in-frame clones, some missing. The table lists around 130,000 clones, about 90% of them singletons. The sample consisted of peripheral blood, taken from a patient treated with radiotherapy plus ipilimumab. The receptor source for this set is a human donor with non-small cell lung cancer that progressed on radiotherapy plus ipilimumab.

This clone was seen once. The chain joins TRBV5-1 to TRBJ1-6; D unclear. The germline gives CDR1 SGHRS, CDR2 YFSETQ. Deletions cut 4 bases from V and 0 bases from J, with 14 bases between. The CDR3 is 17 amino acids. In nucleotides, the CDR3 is TGCGCCAGCAGCCAAGGACTTTCGAGCTCCTATAATTCACCCCTCCACTTT. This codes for CASSQGLSSSYNSPLHF. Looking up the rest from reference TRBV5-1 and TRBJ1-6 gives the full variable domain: KAGVTQTPRYLIKTRGQQVTLSCSPISGHRSVSWYQQTPGQGLQFLFEYFSETQRNKGNFPGRFSGRQFSNSRSEMNVSTLELGDSALYLCASSQGLSSSYNSPLHFGNGTRLTVT.

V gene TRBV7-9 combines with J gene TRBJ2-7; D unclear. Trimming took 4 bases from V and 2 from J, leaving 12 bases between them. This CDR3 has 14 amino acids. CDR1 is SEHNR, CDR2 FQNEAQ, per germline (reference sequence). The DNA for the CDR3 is TGTGCCAGCAGCTCCTTGAGGAGTGCCTACGAGCAGTACTTC. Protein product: CASSSLRSAYEQYF.

Written as DNA, the CDR3 is TGTGCCACCAGCAGAGTCGGGCAGGGTGTGCAGCCCCAGCATTTT. This gives the protein CATSRVGQGVQPQHF. The chain uses TRBV15 and TRBJ1-5; perhaps TRBD1 as D (5 bases). The CDR3 is made up of 15 amino acids. With 1 base removed from V and 7 bases from J, the gap between germline ends came to 14 bases. Germline values: CDR1 LNHNV, CDR2 YYDKDF (reference sequence).

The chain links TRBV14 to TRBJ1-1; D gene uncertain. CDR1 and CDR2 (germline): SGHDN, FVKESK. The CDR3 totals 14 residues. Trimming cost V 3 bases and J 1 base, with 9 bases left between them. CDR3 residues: CASSHRKSNTEAFF. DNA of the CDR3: TGTGCCAGCAGCCACAGGAAATCGAACACTGAAGCTTTCTTT.

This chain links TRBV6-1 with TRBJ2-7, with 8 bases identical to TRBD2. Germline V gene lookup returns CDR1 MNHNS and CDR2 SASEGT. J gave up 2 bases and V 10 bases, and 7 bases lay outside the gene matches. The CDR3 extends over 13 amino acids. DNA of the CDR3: TGTGCCATCCACCGCGGGAGGCCCTACGAGCAGTACTTC. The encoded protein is CAIHRGRPYEQYF.

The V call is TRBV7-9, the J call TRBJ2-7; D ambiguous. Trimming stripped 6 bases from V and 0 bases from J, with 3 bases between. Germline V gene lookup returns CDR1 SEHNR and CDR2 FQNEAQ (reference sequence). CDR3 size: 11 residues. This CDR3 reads CASRFSYEQYF. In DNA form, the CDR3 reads TGTGCCAGCAGGTTCTCCTACGAGCAGTACTTC.

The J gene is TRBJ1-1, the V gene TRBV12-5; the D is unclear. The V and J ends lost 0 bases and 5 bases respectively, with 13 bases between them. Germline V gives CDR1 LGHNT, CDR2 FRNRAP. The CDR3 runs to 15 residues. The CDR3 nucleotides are TGTGCTAGTGGTTTGGTGGCGCAGTTTGGGACTGAAGCTTTCTTT. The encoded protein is CASGLVAQFGTEAFF.

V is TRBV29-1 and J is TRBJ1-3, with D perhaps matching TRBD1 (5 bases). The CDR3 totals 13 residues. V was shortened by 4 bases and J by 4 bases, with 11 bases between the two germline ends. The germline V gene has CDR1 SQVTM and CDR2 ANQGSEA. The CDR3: CSVVPGSGNTIYF. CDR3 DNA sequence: TGCAGCGTTGTTCCAGGGTCAGGAAACACCATATATTTT.

CDR3 residues: CASSKPGLQNTEAFF. In DNA, the CDR3 is TGTGCCAGCAGTAAACCGGGACTCCAGAACACTGAAGCTTTCTTT. The gene calls are TRBV6-5 and TRBJ1-1; D perhaps matches TRBD1 (5 bases). Deletions cut 5 bases from V and 1 base from J, with 14 bases between. CDR1 and CDR2 from the germline V gene are MNHEY and SVGAGI. The CDR3 loop spans 15 amino acids.

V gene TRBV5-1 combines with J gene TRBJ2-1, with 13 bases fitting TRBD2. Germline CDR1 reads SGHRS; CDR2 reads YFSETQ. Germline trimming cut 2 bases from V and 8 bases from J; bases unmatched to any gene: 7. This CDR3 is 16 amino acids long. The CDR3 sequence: CASSLSSGTSGDEQFF. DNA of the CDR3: TGCGCCAGCAGCTTATCCTCCGGGACTAGCGGGGATGAGCAGTTCTTC.

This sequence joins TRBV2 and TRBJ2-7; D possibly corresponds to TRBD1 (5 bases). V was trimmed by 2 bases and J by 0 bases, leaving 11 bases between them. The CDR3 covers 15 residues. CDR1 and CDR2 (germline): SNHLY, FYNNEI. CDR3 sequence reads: CASSERGYRSYEQYF. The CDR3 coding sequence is TGTGCCAGCAGTGAAAGGGGATATCGCTCCTACGAGCAGTACTTC.

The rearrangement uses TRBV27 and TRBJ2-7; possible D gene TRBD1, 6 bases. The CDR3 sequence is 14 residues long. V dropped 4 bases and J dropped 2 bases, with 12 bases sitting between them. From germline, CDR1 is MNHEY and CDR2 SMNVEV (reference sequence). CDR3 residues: CASSSDRPPYEQYF. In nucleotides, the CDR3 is TGTGCCAGCAGTTCTGACAGGCCCCCCTACGAGCAGTACTTC.

This CDR3 is CASSEPGRGGNQPQHF. The CDR3 coding sequence is TGTGCCAGCAGTGAACCAGGCAGGGGAGGAAATCAGCCCCAGCATTTT. V usage is TRBV6-1 and J usage is TRBJ1-5, with D maybe TRBD1 (6 bases). The germline V gene encodes CDR1 MNHNS and CDR2 SASEGT. This CDR3 is 16 amino acids long. V dropped 2 bases and J dropped 4 bases, with 15 bases sitting between them.

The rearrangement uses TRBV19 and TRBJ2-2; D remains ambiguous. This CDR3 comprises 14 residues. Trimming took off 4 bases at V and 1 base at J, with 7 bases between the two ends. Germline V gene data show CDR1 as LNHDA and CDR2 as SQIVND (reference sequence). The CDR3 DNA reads TGTGCCAGTAGTAAGGGTCAGAACACCGGGGAGCTGTTTTTT. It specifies CASSKGQNTGELFF.

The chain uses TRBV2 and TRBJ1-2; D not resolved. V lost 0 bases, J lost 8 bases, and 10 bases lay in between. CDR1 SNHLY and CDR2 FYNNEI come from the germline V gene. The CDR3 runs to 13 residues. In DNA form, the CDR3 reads TGTGCCAGCAGTGAAGCCGCGCAGTTCGGCTACACCTTC. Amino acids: CASSEAAQFGYTF.

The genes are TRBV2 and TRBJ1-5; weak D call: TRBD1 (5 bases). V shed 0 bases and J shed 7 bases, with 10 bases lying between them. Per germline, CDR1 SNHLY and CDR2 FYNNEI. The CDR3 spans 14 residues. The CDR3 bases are TGTGCCAGCAGTGAAGCAAAGGGGCGGCAGCCCCAGCATTTT. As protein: CASSEAKGRQPQHF. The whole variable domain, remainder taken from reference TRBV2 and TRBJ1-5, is EPEVTQTPSHQVTQMGQEVILRCVPISNHLYFYWYRQILGQKVEFLVSFYNNEISEKSEIFDDQFSVERPDGSNFTLKIRSTKLEDSAMYFCASSEAKGRQPQHFGDGTRLSIL.

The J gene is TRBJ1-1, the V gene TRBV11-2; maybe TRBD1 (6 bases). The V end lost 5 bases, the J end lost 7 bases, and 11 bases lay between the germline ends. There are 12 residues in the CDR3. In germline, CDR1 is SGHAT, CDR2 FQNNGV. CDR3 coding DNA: TGTGCCAGCAGCGCCGGACAGAATGAAGCTTTCTTT. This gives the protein CASSAGQNEAFF.

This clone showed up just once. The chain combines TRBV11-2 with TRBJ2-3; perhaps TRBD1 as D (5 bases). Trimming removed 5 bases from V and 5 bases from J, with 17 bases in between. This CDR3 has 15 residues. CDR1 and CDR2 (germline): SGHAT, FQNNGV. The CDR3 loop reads CASSPLGRAVDTQYF. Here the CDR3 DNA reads TGTGCCAGCAGCCCCCTGGGCAGGGCAGTAGATACGCAGTATTTT.

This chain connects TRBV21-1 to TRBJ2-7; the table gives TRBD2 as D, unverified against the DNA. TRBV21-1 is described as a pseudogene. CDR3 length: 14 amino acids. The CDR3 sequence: CASSKAPAHHEQYF. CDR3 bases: TGTGCCAGCAGCAAAGCTCCAGCGCACCACGAGCAGTACTTC.

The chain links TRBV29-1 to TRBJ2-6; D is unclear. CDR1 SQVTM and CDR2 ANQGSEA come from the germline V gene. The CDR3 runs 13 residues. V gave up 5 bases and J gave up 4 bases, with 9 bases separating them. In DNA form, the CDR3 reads TGCAGCGTTTTATTGGGAGGGGCCAACGTCCTGACTTTC. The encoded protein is CSVLLGGANVLTF. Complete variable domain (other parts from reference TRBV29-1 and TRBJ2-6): SAVISQKPSRDICQRGTSLTIQCQVDSQVTMMFWYRQQPGQSLTLIATANQGSEATYESGFVIDKFPISRPNLTFSTLTVSNMSPEDSSIYLCSVLLGGANVLTFGAGSRLTVL.

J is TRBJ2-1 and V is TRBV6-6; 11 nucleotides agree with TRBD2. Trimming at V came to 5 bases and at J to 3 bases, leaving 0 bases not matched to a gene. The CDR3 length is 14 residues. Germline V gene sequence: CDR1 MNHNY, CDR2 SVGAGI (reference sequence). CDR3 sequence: CASSTSGSYNEQFF. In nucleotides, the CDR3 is TGTGCCAGCAGTACTAGCGGGAGCTACAATGAGCAGTTCTTC.

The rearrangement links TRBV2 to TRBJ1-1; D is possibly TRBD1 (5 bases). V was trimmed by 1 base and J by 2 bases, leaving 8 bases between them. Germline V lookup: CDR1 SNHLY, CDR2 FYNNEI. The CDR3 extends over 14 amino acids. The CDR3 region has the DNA TGTGCCAGCAGTGAAGGCAGGGTTAACACTGAAGCTTTCTTT. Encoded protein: CASSEGRVNTEAFF.

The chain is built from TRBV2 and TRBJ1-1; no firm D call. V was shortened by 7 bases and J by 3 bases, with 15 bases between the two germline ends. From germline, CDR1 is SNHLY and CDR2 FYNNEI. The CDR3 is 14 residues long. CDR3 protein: CASTRRAPDTEAFF. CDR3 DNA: TGTGCCAGCACCCGACGGGCCCCCGACACTGAAGCTTTCTTT.

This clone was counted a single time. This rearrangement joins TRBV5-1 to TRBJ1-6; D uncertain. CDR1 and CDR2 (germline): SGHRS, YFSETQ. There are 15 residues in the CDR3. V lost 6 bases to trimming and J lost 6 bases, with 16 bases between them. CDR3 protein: CASTPGLSGNSPLHF. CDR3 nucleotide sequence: TGCGCCAGCACCCCGGGCCTTAGCGGTAATTCACCCCTCCACTTT.